Below, 14 T cell receptor beta chains from the same sample are listed, as sequenced in a study of CD8 T cells in ankylosing spondylitis. TCRdb re-called the 5' RACE reads with MiXCR, one entry per CDR3 protein. The table lists roughly 440,000 distinct CDR3 sequences, over 15% of them singletons. No antigen is known for these receptors. The study's findings and limits: Roughly eight highly homologous variants made up a TCR beta motif that seemed to typify ankylosing spondylitis blood.

Sequenced material: blood, either unsorted or a sorted T cell fraction (not recorded which). The receptors shown here come from a male donor with ankylosing spondylitis.

This clonotype was detected a few times. This chain links TRBV20-1 with TRBJ2-5; D is undetermined. The CDR3 spans 13 residues. CDR1 is DFQATT and CDR2 is SNEGSKA in the germline V gene (reference sequence). V was shortened by 7 bases and J by 0 bases, with 12 bases between the two germline ends. The CDR3 reads CSVDGWDQETQYF. As DNA, the CDR3 is TGCAGTGTAGACGGGTGGGACCAAGAGACCCAGTACTTC.

The chain joins TRBV12-3 or TRBV12-4 to TRBJ1-5; D remains unclear. Trimming took 3 bases from V and 6 from J, leaving 9 bases between them. This CDR3 is 13 amino acids long. CDR3 region: CASSFFAGQPQHF. CDR3 nucleotide sequence: TGTGCCAGCAGTTTTTTTGCGGGTCAGCCCCAGCATTTT.

This chain joins TRBV20-1 and TRBJ2-5, with TRBD1 identical over 8 bases. There are 14 residues in the CDR3. Germline assignment: CDR1 DFQATT and CDR2 SNEGSKA (reference sequence). The V segment lost 6 bases and the J segment 4 bases; nucleotides outside the gene matches: 10. The CDR3 protein is CSARSQGAGETQYF. In DNA, the CDR3 is TGCAGTGCCAGATCCCAGGGGGCGGGAGAGACCCAGTACTTC.

This clonotype was seen only a few times. The rearrangement uses TRBV11-2 and TRBJ1-2; D unresolved. Deletions cut 5 bases from V and 0 bases from J, with 25 bases between. In germline, CDR1 is SGHAT, CDR2 FQNNGV. The CDR3 sequence is 19 residues long. CDR3 DNA sequence: TGTGCCAGCAGCCGGGTCGGGTCAGGCCGATCACCCACTAACTATGGCTACACCTTC. Translated: CASSRVGSGRSPTNYGYTF.

The rearrangement links TRBV24-1 to TRBJ2-1, with D possibly matching TRBD2 (9 bases). The CDR3 is made up of 17 amino acids. V lost 10 bases, J lost 5 bases, and 26 bases lay in between. Germline CDR1 and CDR2: KGHDR and SFDVKD. This CDR3 reads CATTDREGGRVDNEQFF. CDR3 nucleotides: TGTGCCACTACGGACAGGGAAGGCGGGAGGGTGGACAATGAGCAGTTCTTC.

The chain is built from TRBV27 and TRBJ1-6; 10 bases map to TRBD1. The germline V gene has CDR1 MNHEY and CDR2 SMNVEV (reference sequence). The V gene end was trimmed by 6 bases and the J gene end by 7 bases; junction bases not matched to a gene: 9. CDR3 length: 16 residues. CDR3 in amino acids: CASRGQGLSGNSPLHF. CDR3 sequence (DNA): TGTGCCAGCAGGGGACAGGGGCTCTCGGGAAATTCACCCCTCCACTTT.

The chain joins TRBV30 to TRBJ2-1; D unclear. With 2 bases removed from V and 9 bases from J, the gap between germline ends came to 11 bases. The CDR3 spans 12 residues. Germline assignment: CDR1 GTSNPN and CDR2 SVGIG (reference sequence). The CDR3 reads CAWSPRTGEQFF. The CDR3, as DNA: TGTGCCTGGAGTCCTCGAACGGGTGAGCAGTTCTTC. Full variable domain (outside the CDR3, taken from reference TRBV30 and TRBJ2-1): SQTIHQWPATLVQPVGSPLSLECTVEGTSNPNLYWYRQAAGRGLQLLFYSVGIGQISSEVPQNLSASRPQDRQFILSSKKLLLSDSGFYLCAWSPRTGEQFFGPGTRLTVL.

V gene TRBV7-2 combines with J gene TRBJ2-7, with TRBD2 matching over 14 bases. V gave up 1 base and J gave up 4 bases; unmatched junction bases: 6. Germline V CDR1 and CDR2: SGHTA, FQGNSA. The CDR3 is 17 residues long. The DNA of the CDR3 is TGTGCCAGCAGCTTAGGCGGGACTAGCGGGAGAAGTTACGAGCAGTACTTC. It specifies CASSLGGTSGRSYEQYF.

The V call is TRBV5-1, the J call TRBJ1-2; 12 bases match TRBD1. V shed 0 bases and J 8 bases; nucleotides not matched to a gene: 8. Germline loops: CDR1 SGHRS, CDR2 YFSETQ. The CDR3 contains 16 residues. In nucleotides, the CDR3 is TGCGCCAGCAGCTTGGCCCCGGGACAGGGGGCGGGAGGCTACACCTTC. Translating it yields CASSLAPGQGAGGYTF.

The rearrangement links TRBV6-1 to TRBJ2-1; 7 bases line up with TRBD1. The CDR3 extends over 16 amino acids. Trimming took 5 bases from V and 2 from J; bases not matched to a gene: 9. Per the germline V gene, CDR1 is MNHNS and CDR2 is SASEGT. CDR3 region: CASSKTGTETYNEQFF. CDR3 bases: TGTGCCAGCAGTAAAACCGGGACAGAGACCTACAATGAGCAGTTCTTC.

The rearrangement joins TRBV5-5 to TRBJ2-7; perhaps TRBD1 as D (6 bases). Trimming took 2 bases from V and 3 from J, leaving 9 bases between them. CDR3 length: 13 amino acids. CDR1 is SGHKS and CDR2 is YYEKEE in the germline V gene (reference sequence). The CDR3 sequence is CASSFDRFYEQYF. The CDR3 DNA is TGTGCCAGCAGCTTCGACAGGTTCTACGAGCAGTACTTC. Using reference TRBV5-5 and TRBJ2-7 for the parts outside the CDR3, the full variable domain is DAGVTQSPTHLIKTRGQQVTLRCSPISGHKSVSWYQQVLGQGPQFIFQYYEKEERGRGNFPDRFSARQFPNYSSELNVNALLLGDSALYLCASSFDRFYEQYFGPGTRLTVT.

The CDR3 nucleotides are TGTGCCAGCAGCTCGCTCCGGGACAGGGCGGAGACCCAGTACTTC. Translation: CASSSLRDRAETQYF. The genes are TRBV11-2 and TRBJ2-5, with 9 positions matching TRBD1. This CDR3 spans 15 amino acids. The ends lost 4 bases at V and 5 bases at J; junction bases unmatched: 8. Germline CDR1 reads SGHAT; CDR2 reads FQNNGV.

There are a few counts of this clonotype. This chain connects TRBV20-1 to TRBJ1-1; a possible D gene is TRBD1 (6 bases). The CDR3 is made up of 16 amino acids. The germline CDR1 and CDR2 sequences are DFQATT and SNEGSKA (reference sequence). The ends were cut back, 6 bases at V and 0 bases at J, with 20 bases in the middle. CDR3 in amino acids: CSATGGAGPLNTEAFF. CDR3 nucleotides: TGCAGTGCCACCGGGGGGGCGGGACCCTTGAACACTGAAGCTTTCTTT.

This clonotype has ten or more counts. The CDR3 is CASSLTGANTEAFF. The CDR3 nucleotides are TGTGCCAGCAGCTTAACAGGGGCGAACACTGAAGCTTTCTTT. V usage is TRBV7-3 and J usage is TRBJ1-1; tentative D call: TRBD1 (5 bases). Between the trimmed V and J ends, which lost 0 bases and 1 base, there was a span of 6 bases. CDR1 and CDR2 from the germline V gene are SGHTA and FQGTGA. The CDR3 has 14 residues.